These T cell receptor beta chains were read from a single sample in a study of B cell selection in AIRE deficiency. Data came from immunoSEQ multiplex PCR; TCRdb stores just in-frame clones and leaves some out. The repertoire holds about 15,000 clones, with about 92% as singletons. The sequenced sample consisted of Tregs sorted from PBMCs. These receptors were taken from a human donor with AIRE deficiency. Both conserved end residues are part of each CDR3. A D gene is named only where the DNA matches it firmly. Clone size appears in some rows only: once, few, many, or a class for an expanded clone.

CDR3	DNA	J	D	size	V
CASSRGSGRTNEQFF	TGCGCCAGCAGCCGCGGTAGCGGGAGAACTAATGAGCAGTTCTTC	TRBJ2-1	TRBD2	NA	TRBV4-3
CAISQQDNTEAFF	TGTGCCATCAGCCAACAGGATAACACTGAAGCTTTCTTT	TRBJ1-1	NA	once	TRBV10-3
CASSSLGGSAYEQYF	TGTGCCAGCAGCTCCCTGGGAGGATCCGCTTACGAGCAGTACTTC	TRBJ2-7	NA	NA	TRBV11-1
CASSRRTSGTGGGANVLTF	TGTGCCAGCAGCCGACGGACTAGCGGGACGGGAGGGGGGGCCAACGTCCTGACTTTC	TRBJ2-6	TRBD2	NA	TRBV7-3
CASSYPTGPRSGNEQFF	TGTGCCAGCAGCTACCCTACCGGGCCACGGAGCGGCAATGAGCAGTTCTTC	TRBJ2-1	NA	NA	TRBV7-3
CSASREYEQYF	TGCAGTGCTAGCAGGGAATACGAGCAGTACTTC	TRBJ2-7	NA	NA	TRBV20-1
CASSLLIPDRDYGYTF	TGTGCCAGCAGCTTGCTGATCCCGGACAGGGACTATGGCTACACCTTC	TRBJ1-2	TRBD1	NA	TRBV5-4
CASSLVWGSQETQYF	TGTGCCAGCAGCTTGGTTTGGGGGAGCCAAGAGACCCAGTACTTC	TRBJ2-5	NA	NA	TRBV11-2
CSVEGPGANVLTF	TGCAGCGTTGAGGGGCCTGGGGCCAACGTCCTGACTTTC	TRBJ2-6	NA	few	TRBV29-1
CASSLGPGGGYGYTF	TGTGCCAGCAGCTTAGGTCCAGGGGGTGGCTATGGCTACACCTTC	TRBJ1-2	TRBD1	NA	TRBV7-2
CASSLVGTGGLNYGSPLHF	TGTGCCAGCAGTTTAGTGGGGACAGGGGGCCTAAATTACGGTTCACCCCTCCACTTT	TRBJ1-6	TRBD1	once	TRBV28
CATSRGGGHVYEQYF	TGTGCCACCAGCAGAGGAGGGGGTCACGTCTACGAGCAGTACTTC	TRBJ2-7	NA	NA	TRBV15
CASSSGLAYNEQFF	TGTGCCAGCAGCTCGGGACTAGCGTACAATGAGCAGTTCTTC	TRBJ2-1	TRBD2	NA	TRBV7-7
CARSLVSRYRRRDTEAFF	TGTGCCAGAAGCTTGGTTTCTCGTTACAGGCGCCGTGACACTGAAGCTTTCTTT	TRBJ1-1	NA	NA	TRBV5-3
CASSLGTGGNEQFF	TGTGCCAGCAGCTTGGGTACAGGGGGTAATGAGCAGTTCTTC	TRBJ2-1	TRBD1	NA	TRBV7-6
CASTRKRGLATVLYF	TGTGCCAGCACCCGCAAGAGGGGACTAGCGACCGTCCTGTACTTC	TRBJ2-7	TRBD2	NA	TRBV6-6
CASSQESRTGELFF	TGCGCCAGCAGCCAAGAGAGTAGAACCGGGGAGCTGTTTTTT	TRBJ2-2	NA	NA	TRBV4-3
CASSEWGGANTEAFF	TGCGCCAGCAGTGAGTGGGGGGGGGCGAACACTGAAGCTTTCTTT	TRBJ1-1	NA	NA	TRBV10-2
CASSRARGEYNEQFF	TGTGCCAGCAGCCGGGCCCGGGGGGAGTACAATGAGCAGTTCTTC	TRBJ2-1	TRBD2	once	TRBV14
CAINGQGGGSYGYTF	TGTGCCATCAATGGACAGGGCGGCGGATCCTATGGCTACACCTTC	TRBJ1-2	TRBD1	NA	TRBV10-3
CASSTTSYNEQFF	TGCGCCAGCAGCACGACTAGCTACAATGAGCAGTTCTTC	TRBJ2-1	NA	NA	TRBV4-3
CASSPSNEQFF	TGTGCCAGCTCACCATCCAATGAGCAGTTCTTC	TRBJ2-1	NA	NA	TRBV18
CASSMGGNQPQHF	TGTGCCAGCAGTATGGGAGGGAATCAGCCCCAGCATTTT	TRBJ1-5	NA	NA	TRBV28
CAISESTVSSGNTIYF	TGTGCCATCAGTGAGTCAACGGTCTCCTCTGGAAACACCATATATTTT	TRBJ1-3	NA	NA	TRBV10-3
CASSRDRLYGNTIYF	TGTGCCAGCAGTCGGGACAGATTGTACGGAAACACCATATATTTT	TRBJ1-3	TRBD1	NA	TRBV6-6
CASSLRGLAGEWGTDTQYF	TGTGCCAGCAGCTTAAGGGGACTAGCGGGAGAGTGGGGCACAGATACGCAGTATTTT	TRBJ2-3	TRBD2	NA	TRBV7-2
CASSRLSGNTIYF	TGTGCCAGCAGCAGATTATCTGGAAACACCATATATTTT	TRBJ1-3	NA	NA	TRBV6-6
CASSSAGGGYNEQFF	TGTGCCAGCAGCTCAGCGGGAGGTGGTTACAATGAGCAGTTCTTC	TRBJ2-1	TRBD2	NA	TRBV7-2
CASSLKGQSTGELFF	TGTGCCAGCTCACTGAAGGGACAGTCGACCGGGGAGCTGTTTTTT	TRBJ2-2	TRBD1	NA	TRBV18
CAYRGPGYGYTF	TGTGCCTACAGGGGGCCTGGCTATGGCTACACCTTC	TRBJ1-2	TRBD1	NA	TRBV28
CASSGRGAMLSYNEQFF	TGTGCCAGCAGCGGGAGGGGGGCCATGCTATCCTACAATGAGCAGTTCTTC	TRBJ2-1	NA	NA	TRBV9
CASSLGVSIAYEQYF	TGCGCCAGCAGCTTGGGGGTATCCATCGCCTACGAGCAGTACTTC	TRBJ2-7	NA	once	TRBV5-1
CASSPLAGVGEPQYF	TGTGCCAGCAGCCCACTAGCGGGAGTTGGAGAGCCCCAGTACTTC	TRBJ2-5	TRBD2	NA	TRBV28
CASSQDWGQGYNEQFF	TGCGCCAGCAGCCAAGATTGGGGACAGGGCTACAATGAGCAGTTCTTC	TRBJ2-1	TRBD1	once	TRBV4-1
CASSTTTNTGELFF	TGTGCCAGCAGTACCACAACGAACACCGGGGAGCTGTTTTTT	TRBJ2-2	NA	NA	TRBV6-1
CASGVSNPNEQFF	TGTGCCAGCGGGGTCAGTAACCCCAATGAGCAGTTCTTC	TRBJ2-1	NA	NA	TRBV6-6
CASSYSQNTEAFF	TGTGCCAGCAGTTACTCACAGAACACTGAAGCTTTCTTT	TRBJ1-1	NA	NA	TRBV6-6
CASTRVGGNQPQHF	TGTGCCAGCACCCGAGTGGGGGGCAATCAGCCCCAGCATTTT	TRBJ1-5	NA	NA	TRBV6-5
CASRTGRHNEQLF	TGTGCCAGCAGGACGGGACGCCACAATGAGCAGCTCTTC	TRBJ2-1	NA	once	TRBV6-5
CAWSQGKGELFF	TGTGCCTGGAGCCAGGGGAAAGGGGAGCTGTTTTTT	TRBJ2-2	NA	NA	TRBV30
CASKLAGPYEQYF	TGTGCCAGCAAACTAGCGGGACCCTACGAGCAGTACTTC	TRBJ2-7	TRBD2	NA	TRBV7-9
CASSSREVGGTQYF	TGTGCCAGCAGTTCCAGGGAGGTAGGAGGGACCCAGTACTTC	TRBJ2-5	NA	NA	TRBV6-5
CASSSYTGELFF	TGTGCCAGTAGTTCATACACCGGGGAGCTGTTTTTT	TRBJ2-2	NA	NA	TRBV19
CASSFSGSGVVGLTF	TGTGCCAGCAGTTTCTCAGGGTCTGGGGTAGTAGGCCTGACTTTC	TRBJ2-6	NA	NA	TRBV27
CASSTRTANYGYTF	TGTGCCAGCAGTACCCGCACAGCTAACTATGGCTACACCTTC	TRBJ1-2	NA	NA	TRBV6-1
CASSFRHSNYGYTF	TGTGCCAGCAGCTTCCGACATTCTAACTATGGCTACACCTTC	TRBJ1-2	NA	NA	TRBV7-9
CSARRNVGYTF	TGCAGTGCTAGACGAAACGTAGGCTACACCTTC	TRBJ1-2	NA	few	TRBV20-1